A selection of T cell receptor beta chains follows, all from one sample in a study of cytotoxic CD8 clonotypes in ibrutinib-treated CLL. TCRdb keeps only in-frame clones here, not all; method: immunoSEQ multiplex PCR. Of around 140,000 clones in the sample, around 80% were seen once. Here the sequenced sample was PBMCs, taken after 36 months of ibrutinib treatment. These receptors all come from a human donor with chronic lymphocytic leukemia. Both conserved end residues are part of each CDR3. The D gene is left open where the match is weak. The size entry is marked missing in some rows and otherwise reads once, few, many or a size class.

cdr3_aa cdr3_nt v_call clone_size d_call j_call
CASSESEVLEEHEQFF TGCGCCAGCAGTGAGTCAGAGGTTTTGGAGGAACATGAGCAGTTCTTC TRBV10-1 few - TRBJ2-1
CAISARGVYNEQFF TGTGCCATCAGTGCCCGGGGGGTATACAATGAGCAGTTCTTC TRBV10-3 few TRBD2 TRBJ2-1
CASSFHGQGETQYF TGTGCCAGCAGTTTCCACGGACAGGGGGAGACCCAGTACTTC TRBV27 - TRBD1 TRBJ2-5
CASSTTHREAFF TGTGCCAGCAGTACGACCCACAGGGAAGCTTTCTTT TRBV6-5 - - TRBJ1-1
CASSLEGVPHIQYF TGCGCCAGCAGCTTGGAGGGGGTTCCCCACATTCAGTACTTC TRBV5-1 - - TRBJ2-4
CASSVLLSGNTIYF TGTGCCAGCAGTGTACTCCTCTCTGGAAACACCATATATTTT TRBV2 - - TRBJ1-3
CASSPGLAGLYNEQFF TGTGCCAGCAGCCCCGGACTAGCGGGATTATACAATGAGCAGTTCTTC TRBV11-3 once TRBD2 TRBJ2-1
CALQGFAGYTF TGTGCCTTACAGGGTTTCGCTGGCTACACCTTC TRBV30 - - TRBJ1-2
CASRRDRSRGNTIYF TGTGCCAGCAGAAGAGACAGGAGCAGGGGAAACACCATATATTTT TRBV7-8 - - TRBJ1-3
CASSLPPGQGINEQYF TGTGCCAGCAGCCTCCCTCCCGGACAGGGGATCAACGAGCAGTACTTC TRBV5-6 once TRBD1 TRBJ2-7
CAISESLAGSSYEQYF TGTGCCATCAGTGAATCTCTAGCGGGGAGCTCCTACGAGCAGTACTTC TRBV10-3 - TRBD2 TRBJ2-7
CASSEAERNEQFF TGTGCCAGCAGTGAAGCGGAGAGAAACGAGCAGTTCTTC TRBV6-1 few - TRBJ2-1
CASSFDQETQYF TGCGCCAGCAGCTTCGATCAAGAGACCCAGTACTTC TRBV5-1 once - TRBJ2-5
CASIAPGQSYEQYF TGTGCCAGCATTGCGCCGGGACAGTCCTACGAGCAGTACTTC TRBV28 - TRBD1 TRBJ2-7
CASSPGQGALSNQPQHF TGCGCCAGCAGCCCCGGACAGGGGGCGCTTAGCAATCAGCCCCAGCATTTT TRBV4-1 few TRBD1 TRBJ1-5
CASSGLLPRRTEAFF TGTGCCAGCAGTGGATTACTCCCGAGGAGGACTGAAGCTTTCTTT TRBV2 - - TRBJ1-1
CASSIHTRGTGNTEAFF TGTGCCAGTAGTATCCATACAAGGGGTACGGGGAACACTGAAGCTTTCTTT TRBV19 - - TRBJ1-1
CASSLDSDTEAFF TGTGCCAGCAGCTTAGATTCCGACACTGAAGCTTTCTTT TRBV11-2 - - TRBJ1-1
CASSSGLQGVETQYF TGTGCCAGCAGCTCCGGACTGCAGGGAGTGGAGACCCAGTACTTC TRBV7-3 - - TRBJ2-5
CASSVSGGLQETQYF TGTGCCAGCAGCGTTAGCGGGGGCCTCCAAGAGACCCAGTACTTC TRBV9 once TRBD2 TRBJ2-5
CASIPFRPNTEAFF TGTGCCAGTATCCCATTCCGCCCGAACACTGAAGCTTTCTTT TRBV19 - - TRBJ1-1
CASSQDLGSGRRYEQYF TGTGCCAGCAGCCAAGATTTGGGTAGCGGGAGAAGGTACGAGCAGTACTTC TRBV4-2 - TRBD2 TRBJ2-7
CASSLGLGGHYGYTF TGTGCCAGCAGTTTAGGTTTGGGGGGCCACTATGGCTACACCTTC TRBV28 once - TRBJ1-2
CASSQWAQVQETQYF TGCGCCAGCAGCCAATGGGCACAGGTACAAGAGACCCAGTACTTC TRBV4-1 - - TRBJ2-5
CASSPMYIGQGFNQPQHF TGTGCCAGCTCACCGATGTACATAGGTCAGGGGTTCAATCAGCCCCAGCATTTT TRBV18 few - TRBJ1-5
CASSAVVRAVFVYNEQFF TGTGCCAGCAGCGCCGTTGTCAGGGCAGTTTTCGTCTACAATGAGCAGTTCTTC TRBV11-2 - - TRBJ2-1
CASTRDSNYGYTF TGTGCCAGTACTAGGGACAGCAACTATGGCTACACCTTC TRBV19 few TRBD1 TRBJ1-2
CASSQGSYEQYF TGTGCCAGCAGCCAGGGCTCCTACGAGCAGTACTTC TRBV7-9 - - TRBJ2-7
CASSEGLAGAITGANVLTF TGTGCCAGCAGCGAGGGACTAGCGGGAGCTATAACTGGGGCCAACGTCCTGACTTTC TRBV9 - TRBD2 TRBJ2-6
CASSSGQGADTEAFF TGTGCCAGCAGCTCCGGACAGGGGGCGGACACTGAAGCTTTCTTT TRBV7-9 - TRBD1 TRBJ1-1
CASSQVWPTWEQYF TGTGCCAGCAGCCAAGTATGGCCGACATGGGAGCAGTACTTC TRBV14 many - TRBJ2-7
CASSLSGNYEQYF TGCGCCAGCAGTTTATCGGGGAATTACGAGCAGTACTTC TRBV5-1 - - TRBJ2-7
CASSLPVLAGVQDTQYF TGTGCCAGCAGCTTACCGGTACTAGCGGGAGTTCAAGATACGCAGTATTTT TRBV13 - TRBD2 TRBJ2-3
CASSYSPPEAFF TGTGCCAGCAGTTACTCTCCCCCTGAAGCTTTCTTT TRBV6-5 once - TRBJ1-1
CASRVPNYGYTF TGTGCCAGTAGAGTTCCCAACTATGGCTACACCTTC TRBV19 - - TRBJ1-2
CASSGSSYEQYF TGTGCCAGCAGCGGGAGCTCCTACGAGCAGTACTTC TRBV9 - - TRBJ2-7
CASSRSPGAGELFF TGTGCCAGCAGTCGGTCCCCAGGAGCCGGGGAGCTGTTTTTT TRBV27 - - TRBJ2-2
CASSEAGVETQYF TGCGCCAGCAGTGAGGCGGGAGTGGAGACCCAGTACTTC TRBV10-2 - TRBD2 TRBJ2-5
CASSIGNGFQPQHF TGTGCCAGCAGTATTGGCAACGGATTCCAGCCCCAGCATTTT TRBV2 - - TRBJ1-5
CASLIGQPYEQYF TGTGCCAGCCTCATCGGGCAGCCGTACGAGCAGTACTTC TRBV6-1 - - TRBJ2-7
CSAPGNNEQFF TGCAGTGCTCCGGGAAACAATGAGCAGTTCTTC TRBV20-1 - - TRBJ2-1
CASSKGHTDVGAFF TGTGCCAGCAGCAAAGGACATACTGACGTGGGAGCTTTCTTT TRBV11-2 few - TRBJ1-1
CASSFGTGGYEQYF TGTGCCAGCAGTTTCGGGACAGGGGGGTACGAGCAGTACTTC TRBV28 - TRBD1 TRBJ2-7
CASRSRTGSLNTEAFF TGTGCCAGCAGGTCCCGGACAGGGTCCCTGAACACTGAAGCTTTCTTT TRBV25-1 - TRBD1 TRBJ1-1
CASSQRSGVETQYF TGCGCCAGCAGCCAAAGAAGCGGTGTAGAGACCCAGTACTTC TRBV4-1 - - TRBJ2-5
CSVASRFSGNTIYF TGCAGCGTTGCTTCACGGTTCTCTGGAAACACCATATATTTT TRBV29-1 - - TRBJ1-3
CASSEGGLGTEAFF TGCGCCAGCAGTGAGGGGGGGCTGGGTACTGAAGCTTTCTTT TRBV10-2 - - TRBJ1-1
CASSYPPTGGVMNTEAFF TGTGCCAGCAGCTACCCCCCGACAGGGGGGGTTATGAACACTGAAGCTTTCTTT TRBV13 - TRBD1 TRBJ1-1